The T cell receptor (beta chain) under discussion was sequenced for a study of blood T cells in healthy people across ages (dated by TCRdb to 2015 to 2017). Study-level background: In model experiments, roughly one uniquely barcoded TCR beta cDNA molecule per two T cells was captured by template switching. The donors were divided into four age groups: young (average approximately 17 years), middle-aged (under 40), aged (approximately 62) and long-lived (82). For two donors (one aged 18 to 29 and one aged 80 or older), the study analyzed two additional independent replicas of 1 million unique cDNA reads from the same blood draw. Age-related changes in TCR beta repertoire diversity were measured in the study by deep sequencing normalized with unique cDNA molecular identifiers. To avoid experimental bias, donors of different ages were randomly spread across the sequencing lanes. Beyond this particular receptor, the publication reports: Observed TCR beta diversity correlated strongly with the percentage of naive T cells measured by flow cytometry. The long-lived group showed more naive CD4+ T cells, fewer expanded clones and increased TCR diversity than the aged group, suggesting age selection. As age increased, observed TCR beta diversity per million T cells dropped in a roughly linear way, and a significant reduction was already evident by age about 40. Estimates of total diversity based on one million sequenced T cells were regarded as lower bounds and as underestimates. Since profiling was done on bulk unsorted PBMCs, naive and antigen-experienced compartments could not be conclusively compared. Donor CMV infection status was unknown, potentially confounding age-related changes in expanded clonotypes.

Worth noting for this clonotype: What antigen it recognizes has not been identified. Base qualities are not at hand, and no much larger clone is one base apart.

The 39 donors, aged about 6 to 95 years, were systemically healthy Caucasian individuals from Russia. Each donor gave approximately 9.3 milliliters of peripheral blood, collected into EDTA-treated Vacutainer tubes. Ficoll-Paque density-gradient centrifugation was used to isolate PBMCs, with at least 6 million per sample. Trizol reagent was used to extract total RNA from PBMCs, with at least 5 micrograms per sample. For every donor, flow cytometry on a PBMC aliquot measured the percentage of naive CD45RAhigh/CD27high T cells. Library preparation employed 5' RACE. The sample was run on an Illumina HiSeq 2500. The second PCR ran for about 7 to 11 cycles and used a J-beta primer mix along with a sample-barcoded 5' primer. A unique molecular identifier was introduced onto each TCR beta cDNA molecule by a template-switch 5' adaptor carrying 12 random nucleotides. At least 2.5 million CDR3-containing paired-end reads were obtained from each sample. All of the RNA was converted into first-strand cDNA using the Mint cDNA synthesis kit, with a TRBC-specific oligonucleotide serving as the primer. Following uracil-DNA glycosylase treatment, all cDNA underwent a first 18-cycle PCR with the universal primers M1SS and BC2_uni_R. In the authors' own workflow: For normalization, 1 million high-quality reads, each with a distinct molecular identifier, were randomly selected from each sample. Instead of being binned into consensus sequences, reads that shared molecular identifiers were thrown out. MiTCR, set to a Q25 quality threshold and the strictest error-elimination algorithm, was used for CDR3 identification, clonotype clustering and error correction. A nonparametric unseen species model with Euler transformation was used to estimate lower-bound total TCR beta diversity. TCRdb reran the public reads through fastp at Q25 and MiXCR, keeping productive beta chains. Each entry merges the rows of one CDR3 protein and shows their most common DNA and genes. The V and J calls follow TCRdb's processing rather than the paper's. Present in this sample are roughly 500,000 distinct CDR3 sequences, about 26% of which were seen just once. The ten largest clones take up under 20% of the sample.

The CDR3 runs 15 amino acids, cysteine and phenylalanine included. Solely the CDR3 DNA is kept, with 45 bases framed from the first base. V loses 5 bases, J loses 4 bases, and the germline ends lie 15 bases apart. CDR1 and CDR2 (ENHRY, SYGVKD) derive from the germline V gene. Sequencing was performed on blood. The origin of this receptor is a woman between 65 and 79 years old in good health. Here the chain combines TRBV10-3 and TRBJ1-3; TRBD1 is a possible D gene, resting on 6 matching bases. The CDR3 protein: CAISPRGAEGNTIYF. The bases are TGTGCCATCAGTCCGAGGGGGGCAGAAGGAAACACCATATATTTT.